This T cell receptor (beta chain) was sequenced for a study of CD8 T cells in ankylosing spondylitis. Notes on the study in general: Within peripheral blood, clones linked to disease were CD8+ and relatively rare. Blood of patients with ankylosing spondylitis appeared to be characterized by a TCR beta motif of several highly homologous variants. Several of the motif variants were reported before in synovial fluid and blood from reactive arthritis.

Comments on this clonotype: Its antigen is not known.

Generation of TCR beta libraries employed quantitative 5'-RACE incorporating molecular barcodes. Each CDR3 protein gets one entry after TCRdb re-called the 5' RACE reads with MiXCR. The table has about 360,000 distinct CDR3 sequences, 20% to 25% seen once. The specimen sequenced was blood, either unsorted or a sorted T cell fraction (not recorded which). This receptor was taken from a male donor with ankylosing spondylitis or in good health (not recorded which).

CDR3 loop: CASSELSGVGEQYF. In nucleotides, the CDR3 is TGCGCCAGCAGTGAGTTGAGCGGGGTGGGAGAGCAGTACTTC. This chain links TRBV10-2 with TRBJ2-7; 7 positions match TRBD2. The V segment lost 1 base and the J segment 7 bases; nucleotides outside the gene matches: 7. CDR3 length: 14 amino acids. Germline V gene lookup returns CDR1 WSHSY and CDR2 SAAADI.